This T cell receptor beta chain appears in the sequencing data of a study of blood T cell repertoires in COVID-19. Background on the study: T cells, B-cell-depleted T cells, or PBMCs supplied cDNA or gDNA.

TCRdb's copy holds only in-frame clones and misses some; the assay was immunoSEQ multiplex PCR. The table includes about 260,000 clones, more than 70% detected once. Trimming cost V 2 bases and J 4 bases, with 11 bases left between them. Germline V gives CDR1 MDHEN, CDR2 SYDVKM. This CDR3 region has 15 residues. Those enrolled in Seattle joined during active infection and were followed longitudinally afterward. The clonotype comes from a woman aged 25 to 39 with COVID-19, enrolled during active disease. The chain uses TRBV28 and TRBJ2-2; D may be TRBD1 (6 bases). The specimen sequenced was peripheral blood. The CDR3 loop is CASSLRTALTGELFF. The DNA for the CDR3 is TGTGCCAGCAGTTTAAGGACAGCCCTCACCGGGGAGCTGTTTTTT.